A selection of T cell receptor beta chains follows, all from one sample in a study of cytotoxic CD8 clonotypes in ibrutinib-treated CLL. Clones were read by immunoSEQ multiplex PCR, and TCRdb kept only the in-frame ones, dropping some. The data contain about 140,000 clones, about 78% of them singletons. The sequences come from PBMCs, collected after 24 months of ibrutinib treatment. These receptors came from a human donor with chronic lymphocytic leukemia. CDR3s include the opening cysteine and the closing phenylalanine or tryptophan. The D gene is left open where the match is weak. Clone size is stated in some rows and not others, as once, few, many or a class when expanded.

D	J	V	size	DNA	CDR3
TRBD2	TRBJ2-3	TRBV7-8	NA	TGTGCCAGCAGCTTACTCCCGGGACTAGCGGGGGGTATGGGAGATACGCAGTATTTT	CASSLLPGLAGGMGDTQYF
NA	TRBJ2-7	TRBV28	NA	TGTGCCAGCAGTGCCCAGTGGTACGAGCAGTACTTC	CASSAQWYEQYF
NA	TRBJ1-2	TRBV28	NA	TGTGCCAGCAACCCCGGGGGGGCCTATGGCTACACCTTC	CASNPGGAYGYTF
NA	TRBJ2-7	TRBV7-8	many	TGTGCCAGCAGCGGGCGGACAACCTCTGGGGAGCAGTACTTC	CASSGRTTSGEQYF
TRBD2	TRBJ2-2	TRBV4-2	many	TGTGCCAGCAGCCAAGCCCTGGGGCTAGCGGGAGCCACCGGGGAGCTGTTTTTT	CASSQALGLAGATGELFF
NA	TRBJ1-1	TRBV19	NA	TGTGCCAGTAGTATTGGGGCAGACACTGAAGCTTTCTTT	CASSIGADTEAFF
NA	TRBJ1-3	TRBV19	NA	TGTGCCAGTAACCCCATGACCGAGTCTGGAAACACCATATATTTT	CASNPMTESGNTIYF
TRBD2	TRBJ2-1	TRBV11-2	NA	TGTGCCAGCAGCTTGGAAGCGGGGCCGAGGCGGGAGCAGTTCTTC	CASSLEAGPRREQFF
TRBD2	TRBJ2-1	TRBV5-4	NA	TGTGCCAGCAGCTGGGGGCGGGGGAGCGGGAGACCCAATGAGCAGTTCTTC	CASSWGRGSGRPNEQFF
NA	TRBJ1-3	TRBV5-1	few	TGCGCCAGCAGCTTGGAAGGGGACACCATATATTTT	CASSLEGDTIYF
NA	TRBJ2-2	TRBV28	NA	TGTGCCAGCAGTTTAAACCCCCTTGTGACCGGGGAGCTGTTTTTT	CASSLNPLVTGELFF
NA	TRBJ1-1	TRBV18	many	TGTGCCAGCTCACCCGACCTGAACACTGAAGCTTTCTTT	CASSPDLNTEAFF
NA	TRBJ2-7	TRBV6-5	NA	TGTGCCAGCAGTTACGCCTCAGGGTTGGTCTACGAGCAGTACTTC	CASSYASGLVYEQYF
NA	TRBJ2-7	TRBV30	NA	TGTGCCTGGGGGGGGAACTACGAGCAGTACTTC	CAWGGNYEQYF
NA	TRBJ2-6	TRBV7-2	NA	TGTGCCAGCGTCCTGGGGGGGCGGGCGGCCAACGTCCTGACTTTC	CASVLGGRAANVLTF
TRBD2	TRBJ2-3	TRBV19	NA	TGTGCCAGTAGCCCGCTAGCGGGACACACAGATACGCAGTATTTT	CASSPLAGHTDTQYF
NA	TRBJ2-1	TRBV20-1	once	TGCAGTGCTAGAGATCTCGGTGAGCAGTTCTTC	CSARDLGEQFF
NA	TRBJ1-5	TRBV5-4	few	TGTGCCAGCAGCTTGGGTGCGGGGCCCCAGCATTTT	CASSLGAGPQHF
NA	TRBJ2-3	TRBV11-1	NA	TGTGCCAGCAGCCGGGACGGAGTCCTCACAGATACGCAGTATTTT	CASSRDGVLTDTQYF
NA	TRBJ2-2	TRBV9	once	TGTGCCAGCAGCGCGCGGACAACCGCGAACACCGGGGAGCTGTTTTTT	CASSARTTANTGELFF
NA	TRBJ2-3	TRBV9	NA	TGTGCCAGCAGCGTCCCTAGGGATACGCAGTATTTT	CASSVPRDTQYF
NA	TRBJ1-1	TRBV5-1	medium-sized	TGCGCCAGCAGCTTGGCCCTGGGGGTGGACACTGAAGCTTTCTTT	CASSLALGVDTEAFF
NA	TRBJ2-7	TRBV28	NA	TGTGCCAGCAGTTTACCCGCCGTTGGAGGTCCGGGGGGCGGCTACGAGCAGTACTTC	CASSLPAVGGPGGGYEQYF
NA	TRBJ2-5	TRBV2	NA	TGTGCCAGCAGTGAACTAGGGGAAGAGACCCAGTACTTC	CASSELGEETQYF
NA	TRBJ1-1	TRBV29-1	NA	TGCAGCGCCGTGGGGGGATGGGTGCTGAACACTGAAGCTTTCTTT	CSAVGGWVLNTEAFF
NA	TRBJ1-2	TRBV14	few	TGTGCCAGCAGCCAAGACAGGAGGTATGGCTACACCTTC	CASSQDRRYGYTF
TRBD2	TRBJ2-1	TRBV30	once	TGTGCCTGGAGTCGGGGGGGCGTCTACAATGAGCAGTTCTTC	CAWSRGGVYNEQFF
NA	TRBJ1-1	TRBV28	NA	TGTGCCAGCAGCCCACCGGGTCAAAGACAGGCGAACACTGAAGCTTTCTTT	CASSPPGQRQANTEAFF
NA	TRBJ2-3	TRBV7-8	NA	TGTGCCAGCAGCTTACCGGGACCGCAGTATTTT	CASSLPGPQYF
NA	TRBJ1-1	TRBV19	once	TGTGCCAGTAGTATTAGTGGGGAGGGGAACACTGAAGCTTTCTTT	CASSISGEGNTEAFF
NA	TRBJ2-6	TRBV7-3	NA	TGTGCCAGCAGCTTAAGTCAGGGGGCCAACGTCCTGACTTTC	CASSLSQGANVLTF
TRBD2	TRBJ2-1	TRBV9	NA	TGTGCCAGCAGCGTAGGACTAGCGGGAGGACCGAGCTCCTACAATGAGCAGTTCTTC	CASSVGLAGGPSSYNEQFF
NA	TRBJ1-5	TRBV2	NA	TGTGCCAGCAGGGGACCCAATCAGCCCCAGCATTTT	CASRGPNQPQHF
TRBD1	TRBJ1-2	TRBV29-1	NA	TGCAGCGTTGAACAGGGGGGGTATGGCTACACCTTC	CSVEQGGYGYTF
NA	TRBJ2-3	TRBV19	NA	TGTGCCAGTAGGCACGGCACCACAGATACGCAGTATTTT	CASRHGTTDTQYF
TRBD1	TRBJ1-2	TRBV28	once	TGTGCCAGCACCCTGCTGGGGCAGGGGGTTTCCGCTAACTATGGCTACACCTTC	CASTLLGQGVSANYGYTF
NA	TRBJ2-6	TRBV4-2	NA	TGTGCCAGCAGCCAAGGGTTAGGCTCTGGGGCCAACGTCCTGACTTTC	CASSQGLGSGANVLTF
TRBD2	TRBJ2-1	TRBV7-3	once	TGTGCCAGCAGCCCTCAGCGGGGGGCTTACAATGAGCAGTTCTTC	CASSPQRGAYNEQFF
NA	TRBJ2-1	TRBV29-1	NA	TGCAGCGTACCGGGACTCGACCCCTACAATGAGCAGTTCTTC	CSVPGLDPYNEQFF
TRBD2	TRBJ2-4	TRBV5-5	NA	TGTGCCAGCAGCTTTCTTCGGACTAGCGGGAGCGGGAACATTCAGTACTTC	CASSFLRTSGSGNIQYF
NA	TRBJ2-1	TRBV10-3	NA	TGTGCCATCAGTGGGGCTGGCCGGGGGCAGTTCTTC	CAISGAGRGQFF
NA	TRBJ2-7	TRBV6-5	few	TGTGCCAGCAGTTACTCGCAGGGATGGAACGAGCAGTACTTC	CASSYSQGWNEQYF
NA	TRBJ1-2	TRBV28	once	TGTGCCAGCAGTTTGTCGGGGAGTTCGCATGGCTACACCTTC	CASSLSGSSHGYTF
NA	TRBJ2-7	TRBV28	few	TGTGCCAGCAGTTCCCGGGCCGAGCAGTACTTC	CASSSRAEQYF
NA	TRBJ1-1	TRBV30	many	TGTGCCTGGGATGGTACGGGGCCTGAAGCTTTCTTT	CAWDGTGPEAFF
TRBD2	TRBJ2-5	TRBV7-2	NA	TGTGCCAGCAGCTTAGGGTGGGGGGGCCAAGAGACCCAGTACTTC	CASSLGWGGQETQYF
TRBD1	TRBJ2-7	TRBV4-2	once	TGTGCCAGCAATACCGGGACAGGGTACTTCGAGCAGTACTTC	CASNTGTGYFEQYF
NA	TRBJ2-1	TRBV6-6	NA	TGTGCCAGCAGTCTCCAGGAGGTGGCGGGGAATGAGCAGTTCTTC	CASSLQEVAGNEQFF
TRBD1	TRBJ2-6	TRBV19	NA	TGTGCCAGTAGTCCGGGACAGGAGAGCTCTGGGGCCAACGTCCTGACTTTC	CASSPGQESSGANVLTF
NA	TRBJ1-1	TRBV29-1	NA	TGCAGCGTTGAGGCGGTTGCTTATGCTGAAGCTTTCTTT	CSVEAVAYAEAFF
TRBD2	TRBJ2-5	TRBV13	NA	TGTGCCAGCAGCTTGCCCCGAGCGGGGCAAGAGACCCAGTACTTC	CASSLPRAGQETQYF
NA	TRBJ2-7	TRBV28	once	TGTGCCAGCAGTCCGACAGGACCGACCTACGAGCAGTACTTC	CASSPTGPTYEQYF
TRBD1	TRBJ1-2	TRBV6-6	NA	TGTGCCAGCAGCCGCGACAGGGGGAATGACTATGGCTACACCTTC	CASSRDRGNDYGYTF
TRBD1	TRBJ1-1	TRBV4-1	NA	TGCGCCAGCAGCCTGATGACAGGGGGGAACACTGAAGCTTTCTTT	CASSLMTGGNTEAFF
TRBD1	TRBJ1-2	TRBV5-1	NA	TGCGCCACATCGACAGGGCTCAACTATGGCTACACCTTC	CATSTGLNYGYTF
NA	TRBJ2-2	TRBV7-9	few	TGTGCCAGCAGCCCTAGTGGGGTTACCGGGGAGCTGTTTTTT	CASSPSGVTGELFF
TRBD1	TRBJ1-1	TRBV5-1	once	TGCGCCAGCACCGGGGACAGGGAGGTCACTGAAGCTTTCTTT	CASTGDREVTEAFF